This T cell receptor beta chain is drawn from a study of cytomegalovirus exposure and HLA in healthy donors. The wider study: Roughly 179 million T cells yielded roughly 100 million unique TCR beta sequences, as an earlier analysis found.

Amplification used 60 Vbeta primers and 13 Jbeta primers. Data came from immunoSEQ multiplex PCR; TCRdb stores just in-frame clones and leaves some out. The data hold 80,000 to 95,000 clones, with 64% observed a single time. Trimming took 3 bases from V and 0 from J; bases not matched to a gene: 5. The CDR3 length is 17 residues. The germline V gene encodes CDR1 SGHAT and CDR2 FQNNGV. This clone was picked up a small number of times. The antigen is undetermined. Whole-study findings and limits: The authors enumerated 150 to 200 TCR beta chains as linked to cytomegalovirus.

The chain couples TRBV11-2 to TRBJ1-6; TRBD1 aligns across 7 bases. Sequenced material: PBMCs. This TCR was sampled from a human donor in good health. CDR3 region: CASSLADRSSYNSPLHF. Here the CDR3 DNA reads TGTGCCAGCAGCTTGGCGGACAGGAGCTCCTATAATTCACCCCTCCACTTT.